The clone carrying this TCR beta chain was detected only a few times. Its antigen remains unknown. These data originate in a study of identical twins. Broader study findings: Twins shared out-of-frame alpha sequences with excess low generation probability.

The trim removed 3 bases at V and 5 bases at J, leaving 7 bases unmatched. The CDR3 is 14 residues long. From germline, CDR1 is DFQATT and CDR2 SNEGSKA (reference sequence). TCRdb itself ran the 5' RACE reads through MiXCR, one entry per CDR3 protein. The table records about 470,000 distinct CDR3 sequences, 20% to 25% of them present only once. This same sample was also part of a study on T cells expressing NK-cell markers.

The chain has TRBV20-1 and TRBJ2-1, with 7 bases matching TRBD1. This sequence originates from a woman aged 18-29 years in good health. Specimen: CD4+ T cells sorted from blood. The chain's CDR3 is CSASRSGGDNEQFF. CDR3 sequence (DNA): TGCAGTGCTAGTCGGTCAGGGGGTGACAATGAGCAGTTCTTC.